This T cell receptor (beta chain) was profiled in a study of cytomegalovirus exposure and HLA in healthy donors. Study conclusions and caveats: Immune exposure information comprised only CMV serostatus. An analysis done earlier found most TCR beta V segments productive about 87% or about 30% of the time.

A remark on this clone: The antigen remains undetermined.

Primers for the PCR totalled 60 Vbeta and 13 Jbeta. Assay used: immunoSEQ multiplex PCR; TCRdb lists only in-frame clones, some missing. The repertoire consists of around 97,000 clones, with roughly three quarters occurring once and the leading ten covering over 4%. The sample taken for sequencing was PBMCs. The receptor comes from a middle-aged man in good health and CMV-seropositive.

DNA for the CDR3: TGCGCCAGCAGTGATCCGGGACTAGCGGGAGTCTATACGCAGTATTTT. This translates into CASSDPGLAGVYTQYF. The V call is TRBV10-2, the J call TRBJ2-3; 14 nucleotides line up with TRBD2. The CDR3 covers 16 residues. The germline CDR1 and CDR2 sequences are WSHSY and SAAADI. V dropped 3 bases and J dropped 7; count of bases not matched to a gene: 6.